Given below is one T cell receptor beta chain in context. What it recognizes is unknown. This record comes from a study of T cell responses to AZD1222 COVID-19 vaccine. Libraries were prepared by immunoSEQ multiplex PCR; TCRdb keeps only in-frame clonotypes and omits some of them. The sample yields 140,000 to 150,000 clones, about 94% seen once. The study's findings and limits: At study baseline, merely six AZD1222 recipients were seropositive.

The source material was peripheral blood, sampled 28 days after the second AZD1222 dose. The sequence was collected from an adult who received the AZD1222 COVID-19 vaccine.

The CDR3 region is CASSSGGGEQYF. CDR3 DNA sequence: TGTGCCAGCAGTTCGGGGGGCGGCGAGCAGTACTTC. V is TRBV28 and J is TRBJ2-7, with a possible D match to TRBD2 (7 bases). The CDR3 loop spans 12 amino acids. V shed 4 bases and J shed 6 bases, with 10 bases lying between them. Looked up from germline, CDR1 is MDHEN and CDR2 is SYDVKM. The whole variable domain, filled in from reference TRBV28 and TRBJ2-7, reads DVKVTQSSRYLVKRTGEKVFLECVQDMDHENMFWYRQDPGLGLRLIYFSYDVKMKEKGDIPEGYSVSREKKERFSLILESASTNQTSMYLCASSSGGGEQYFGPGTRLTVT.